Given below is one T cell receptor beta chain in context. This clonotype was observed many times. The antigen it recognizes is unknown. Base qualities are not recorded, but no much larger clone differs from it by a single base. For repertoire sequencing, TCR beta CDR3 regions were amplified from RNA transcripts. The first round was an RT-PCR using HTBI primers with the Qiagen OneStep RT-PCR kit, and this first round was followed by a second-round multiplex PCR, then size selection and purification. Sequencing of the libraries was carried out on an Illumina HiSeq2000 in paired-end mode with 100 bp reads. In the original analysis: SOAPnuke was used for read processing, and reads with adapters, uncalled bases, a mean Phred below 15, or no exact constant-primer or identifier match were discarded. COPE v1.2.5 was used to merge high-quality paired reads. Each unique nucleotide sequence was defined as a clonotype, and clonotypes were aligned to IMGT TRB V, D and J references with MiTCR v1.1. Analysis was restricted to V-J combinations with a frequency above 0.0001, which covered 98% to 99.2% of repertoires. For each V-J combination, a TCR clonal expansion and chaos score was defined as the ratio of F50 clonal expansion to chaos observed in the TCRdist matrix. Welch's t-statistics and random forest were used to reduce the features to about 14 V-J combinations, which were then used as input to a naive Bayes classifier. The similarity between thyroid and blood repertoires was quantified using the Morisita-Horn index. TCRdb handled the public reads itself, with Q25 trimming in fastp and clone calling in MiXCR, and kept productive beta chains. Rows with a matching CDR3 protein are joined into one entry that keeps the most common DNA and genes. TCRdb, rather than the study authors, made the V and J calls. Present in this sample are hundreds of thousands of distinct CDR3 sequences, 22% of which were seen just once. Clones ranked in the top ten supply more than 5.5% of the sample.

This sample was taken from a study of Graves' ophthalmopathy and Graves' hyperthyroidism (dated by TCRdb to the late 2010s). With regard to the full study: Peripheral blood was collected at initial diagnosis, prior to any treatment. The study used signatures of the TCR beta repertoire to tell Graves' ophthalmopathy apart from Graves' hyperthyroidism and to predict which patients would progress to ophthalmopathy. In total, approximately 130 blood samples were TCR-sequenced: approximately 42 ophthalmopathy, 75 hyperthyroidism and approximately 17 hyperthyroidism-to-ophthalmopathy patients. To explore V-J signatures distinguishing ophthalmopathy from hyperthyroidism, a discovery set of under 110 patients (more than 40 ophthalmopathy, 57 stable hyperthyroidism) was enrolled. For independent validation, a separate cohort was made up of approximately 19 hyperthyroidism patients plus 17 patients who later progressed from hyperthyroidism to ophthalmopathy. In more than five hyperthyroidism patients, the T-cell repertoires found in thyroid tissue were compared with those found in blood. Following sampling, methimazole starting at 30 mg daily was administered to hyperthyroidism patients, and high-dose intravenous methylprednisolone was administered to ophthalmopathy patients. The approximately 97 discovery patients were randomly divided into training and test sets at a 7:3 ratio.

What the research found in general, with its limitations: No statistical method was used to set the sample size in advance, and the investigators knew which group each participant was assigned to. In validation, the model predicted ophthalmopathy progression with about 71% sensitivity and roughly 72% specificity; approximately 12 predicted patients were CT-confirmed with GO in a median of about 6.1 months. Most of the expanded thyroid clonotypes with a frequency above 0.001 were also detected in blood, and it was suggested that the thyroid immune response may be reflected by blood repertoires. In cross-validation, the 13-signature model distinguished ophthalmopathy from stable hyperthyroidism with nearly 90% sensitivity and about 81% specificity, while in the test set the corresponding values were around 79% and 71%.

Hyperthyroidism was defined as stable when no progression to ophthalmopathy occurred within 18 months of follow-up. The hyperthyroidism patients were 18 to 65 years old and newly diagnosed, with a disease duration of less than 2 months. Patients were excluded if they had other autoimmune diseases, uncontrolled infections, pregnancy or lactation. Diagnosis relied on clinical symptoms, serum thyroxine, TRAb, thyroid ultrasound and orbital computed tomography. PBMCs were isolated from about 10 ml of fresh peripheral blood by Ficoll-Paque density gradient centrifugation. Total RNA was extracted with Trizol reagent and quality-checked on an Agilent 2100 Bioanalyzer. Unmatched junction bases come to 5, with V trimmed by 3 bases and J by 4 bases. From cysteine to phenylalanine, the CDR3 is 14 amino acids long. Only the CDR3 part of the read is kept: 42 bases, read in frame from the first base. The germline V gene (reference sequence) specifies MNHEY as CDR1 and SMNVEV as CDR2.

The rearrangement joined TRBV27 to TRBJ1-2; TRBD1 matches 7 bases in the middle. The sequencing input was peripheral blood. The receptor comes from a woman under 30 with stable Graves' hyperthyroidism. Some clones in this sample may be carry-over from other donors' samples. Donor details come from another sample of the same person, matched by shared clones. Here is the DNA: TGTGCCAGCAGTTTCGGACAGGATGCCTATGGCTACACCTTC. Translated, this gives CASSFGQDAYGYTF.